What follows is one TCR beta chain and its context. The antigen remains undetermined. The sample comes from a study of cytomegalovirus exposure and HLA in healthy donors. Overall study: The 100 million to 140 million unique TCR beta sequences, from 150 million to 200 million T cells, were found by an earlier analysis.

Study-level points and caveats: Later work associated over 15,000 TCR beta sequences with HLA alleles at 0.05 false discovery rate. In a later analysis, compared with equally common non-associated chains, HLA-associated beta chains were more expanded.

PCR amplification relied on 60 Vbeta primers (plus 13 Jbeta primers). The table came from immunoSEQ multiplex PCR; TCRdb's copy has only in-frame clones and leaves some out. The sample lists approximately 93,000 clones; 70% to 80% were seen once. The V and J ends lost 2 bases and 3 bases respectively, with 11 bases between them. This CDR3 is built from 15 residues. Per the germline V gene, CDR1 is SGHTS and CDR2 is YDEGEE. The material sequenced was PBMCs. V gene TRBV5-8 combines with J gene TRBJ2-2; D unresolved. The origin of this receptor is a male donor in good health and CMV-seropositive. The CDR3 loop reads CASSLGTAYTGELFF. DNA for the CDR3: TGTGCCAGCAGCTTAGGCACAGCCTACACCGGGGAGCTGTTTTTT.